This entry is about one T cell receptor (beta chain). Antigen: not known. This entry is derived from a study of T cell repertoires and HLA-DP antigens. Study-wide points: The CD4+ repertoire was not split into naive and memory.

Profiled with immunoSEQ multiplex PCR; TCRdb holds only in-frame clones, not every one. This sample carries over 100,000 clones, about 92% of them seen once, and the ten largest clones take roughly 0.3%. The CDR3 contains 11 residues. Germline assignment: CDR1 DFQATT and CDR2 SNEGSKA (reference sequence). V was shortened by 2 bases and J by 11 bases, with 12 bases between the two germline ends. The J gene is TRBJ1-1, the V gene TRBV20-1; possibly TRBD1 for D (5 bases). The sequenced sample consisted of CD4+ T cells from PBMCs. This sequence originates from a woman aged 18-29 years in good health and CMV-seronegative. The CDR3: CSARTGRTAFF. The CDR3 bases are TGCAGTGCTAGAACAGGCCGAACGGCTTTCTTT.